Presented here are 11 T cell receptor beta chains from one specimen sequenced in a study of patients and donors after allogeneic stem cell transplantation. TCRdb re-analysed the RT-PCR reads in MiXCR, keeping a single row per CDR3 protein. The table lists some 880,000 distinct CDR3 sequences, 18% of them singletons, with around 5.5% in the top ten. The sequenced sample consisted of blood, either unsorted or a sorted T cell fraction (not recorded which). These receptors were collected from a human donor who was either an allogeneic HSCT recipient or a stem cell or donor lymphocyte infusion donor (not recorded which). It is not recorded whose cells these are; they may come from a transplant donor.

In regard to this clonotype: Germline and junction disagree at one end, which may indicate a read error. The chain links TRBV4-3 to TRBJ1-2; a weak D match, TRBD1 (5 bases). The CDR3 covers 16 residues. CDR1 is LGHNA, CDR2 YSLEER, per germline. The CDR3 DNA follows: TGCGCCAGCAGCCCACAATTCAGGGTGGCTAAATATGGCTACACCTTC. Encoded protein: CASSPQFRVAKYGYTF.

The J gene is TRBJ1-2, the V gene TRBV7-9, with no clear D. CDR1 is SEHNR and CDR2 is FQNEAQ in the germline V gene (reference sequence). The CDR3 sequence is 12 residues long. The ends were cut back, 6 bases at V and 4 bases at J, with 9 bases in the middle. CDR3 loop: CASSSESYGYTF. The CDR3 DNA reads TGTGCCAGCAGTTCTGAATCCTATGGCTACACCTTC.

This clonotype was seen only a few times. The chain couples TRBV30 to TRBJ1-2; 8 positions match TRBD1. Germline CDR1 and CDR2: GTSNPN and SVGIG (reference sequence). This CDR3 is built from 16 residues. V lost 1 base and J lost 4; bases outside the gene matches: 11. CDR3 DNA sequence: TGTGCCTGGAGTGAAGTGACAGGGGAAAAAAGCTATGGCTACACCTTC. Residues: CAWSEVTGEKSYGYTF.

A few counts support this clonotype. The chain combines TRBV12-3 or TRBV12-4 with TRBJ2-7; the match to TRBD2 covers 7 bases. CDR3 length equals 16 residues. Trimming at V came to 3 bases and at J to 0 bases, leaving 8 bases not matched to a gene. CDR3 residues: CASSLVGGRVSYEQYF. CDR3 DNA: TGTGCCAGCAGTTTGGTGGGGGGGAGGGTCTCCTACGAGCAGTACTTC.

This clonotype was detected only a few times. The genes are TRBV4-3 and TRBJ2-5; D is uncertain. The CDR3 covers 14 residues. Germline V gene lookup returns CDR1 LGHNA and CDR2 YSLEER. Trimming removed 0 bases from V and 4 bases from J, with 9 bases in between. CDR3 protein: CASSQDGLGETQYF. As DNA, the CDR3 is TGCGCCAGCAGCCAAGATGGATTAGGAGAGACCCAGTACTTC.

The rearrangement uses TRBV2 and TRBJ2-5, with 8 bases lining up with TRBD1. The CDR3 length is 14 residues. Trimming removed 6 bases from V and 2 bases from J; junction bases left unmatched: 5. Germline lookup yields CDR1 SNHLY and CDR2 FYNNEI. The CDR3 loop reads CASRQGVLQETQYF. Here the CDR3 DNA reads TGTGCCAGCAGACAGGGGGTGTTACAAGAGACCCAGTACTTC.

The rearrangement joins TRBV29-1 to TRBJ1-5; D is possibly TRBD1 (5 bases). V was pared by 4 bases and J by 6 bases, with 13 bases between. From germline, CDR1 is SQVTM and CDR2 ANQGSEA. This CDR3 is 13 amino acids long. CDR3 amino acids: CSVGVRAGQPQHF. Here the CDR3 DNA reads TGCAGCGTTGGGGTCAGGGCGGGTCAGCCCCAGCATTTT.

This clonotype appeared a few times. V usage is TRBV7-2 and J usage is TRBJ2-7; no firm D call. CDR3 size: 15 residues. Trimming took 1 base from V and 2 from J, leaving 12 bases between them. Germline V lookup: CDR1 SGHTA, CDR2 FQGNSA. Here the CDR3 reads CASSLGTSFTYEQYF. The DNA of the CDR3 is TGTGCCAGCAGCTTAGGGACCTCATTTACCTACGAGCAGTACTTC.

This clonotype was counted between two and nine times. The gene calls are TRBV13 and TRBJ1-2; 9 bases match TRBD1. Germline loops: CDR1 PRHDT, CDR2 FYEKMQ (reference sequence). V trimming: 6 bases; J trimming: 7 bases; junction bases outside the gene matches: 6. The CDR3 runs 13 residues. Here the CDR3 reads CASSTDRGFGYTF. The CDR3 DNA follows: TGTGCCAGCAGTACCGACAGGGGGTTTGGCTACACCTTC.

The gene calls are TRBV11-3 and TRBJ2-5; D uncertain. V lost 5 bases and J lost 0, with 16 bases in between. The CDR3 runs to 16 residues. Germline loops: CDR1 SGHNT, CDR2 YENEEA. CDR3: CASSPSRRAYQETQYF. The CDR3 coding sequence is TGTGCCAGCAGCCCCTCACGACGGGCGTACCAAGAGACCCAGTACTTC. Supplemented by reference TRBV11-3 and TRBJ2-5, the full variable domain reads EAGVVQSPRYKIIEKKQPVAFWCNPISGHNTLYWYLQNLGQGPELLIRYENEEAVDDSQLPKDRFSAERLKGVDSTLKIQPAELGDSAVYLCASSPSRRAYQETQYFGPGTRLLVL.

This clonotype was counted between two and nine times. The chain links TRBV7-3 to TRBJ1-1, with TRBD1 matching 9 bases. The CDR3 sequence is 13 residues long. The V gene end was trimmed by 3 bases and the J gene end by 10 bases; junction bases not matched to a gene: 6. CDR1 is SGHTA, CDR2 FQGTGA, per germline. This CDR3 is CASSLGTGKGAFF. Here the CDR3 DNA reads TGTGCCAGCAGCTTGGGGACAGGGAAAGGAGCTTTCTTT.